This is a list of T cell receptor beta chains from one sample in a study of cytomegalovirus exposure and HLA in healthy donors. Using immunoSEQ multiplex PCR, the repertoire was profiled, and TCRdb retains in-frame clones only, with some absent. The table shows more than 80,000 clones, with roughly 61% occurring only once. Material: PBMCs. The receptors stem from a woman in her thirties or forties in good health and CMV-seropositive. Both conserved end residues are part of each CDR3. The D gene is left open where the match is weak. Not all rows give a size; the values are once, few, many and, for expanded clones, a class.

>-|TRBJ2-7|TRBV7-9|TRBD2
CASSSTSAEQYF
TGTGCCAGCAGCTCGACTAGCGCCGAGCAGTACTTC
>few|TRBJ1-1|TRBV4-1|TRBD1
CASSPSGGRTEAFF
TGCGCCAGCAGCCCATCAGGGGGTAGGACTGAAGCTTTCTTT
>-|TRBJ2-1|TRBV4-2|-
CASSQVTGARNGGEQFF
TGTGCCAGCAGCCAAGTCACAGGGGCTCGGAACGGGGGTGAGCAGTTCTTC
>-|TRBJ2-2|TRBV7-9|TRBD1
CASSLGRGLGELFF
TGTGCCAGCAGCTTAGGCAGGGGGCTCGGGGAGCTGTTTTTT
>-|TRBJ1-1|TRBV7-9|-
CASSLAGGLRGEAFF
TGTGCCAGCAGCTTAGCAGGCGGTCTCAGGGGCGAAGCTTTCTTT
>-|TRBJ2-5|TRBV7-9|-
CASSLGGAVETQYF
TGTGCCAGCAGCTTAGGCGGTGCCGTGGAGACCCAGTACTTC
>-|TRBJ2-7|TRBV4-3|TRBD1
CASSQEGQGRYEQYF
TGCGCCAGCAGCCAAGAGGGACAGGGGCGATACGAGCAGTACTTC
>-|TRBJ1-3|TRBV9|-
CASTGVRDTIYF
TGTGCCAGCACCGGGGTGAGGGACACCATATATTTT
>-|TRBJ2-1|TRBV7-2|TRBD2
CASSSGLESNEQFF
TGTGCCAGCAGCTCGGGACTAGAAAGCAATGAGCAGTTCTTC
>-|TRBJ1-2|TRBV14|-
CASSQVWRGVWSGYTF
TGTGCCAGCAGCCAAGTATGGCGGGGGGTTTGGAGTGGCTACACCTTC
>-|TRBJ1-1|TRBV5-1|-
CASSLHRTENTEAFF
TGCGCCAGCAGCTTACACAGGACAGAGAACACTGAAGCTTTCTTT
>-|TRBJ2-1|TRBV9|-
CASSVATVSYNEQFF
TGTGCCAGCAGCGTAGCAACAGTCTCCTACAATGAGCAGTTCTTC
>-|TRBJ1-5|TRBV7-2|-
CASSFREGGQPQHF
TGTGCCAGCAGCTTTCGGGAGGGAGGGCAGCCCCAGCATTTT
>-|TRBJ2-1|TRBV11-3|TRBD2
CASSSWRENEQFF
TGTGCCAGCAGCTCCTGGCGGGAGAATGAGCAGTTCTTC
>-|TRBJ2-7|TRBV2|TRBD1
CASRDSSYEQYF
TGTGCCAGCCGGGACAGCTCCTACGAGCAGTACTTC
>-|TRBJ2-5|TRBV5-6|-
CASRQDSTRETQYF
TGTGCCAGCAGGCAGGACAGTACAAGAGAGACCCAGTACTTC
>-|TRBJ2-2|TRBV30|TRBD2
CAWTGTSSGELFF
TGTGCCTGGACCGGGACTAGCAGCGGGGAGCTGTTTTTT
>-|TRBJ1-2|TRBV15|-
CATSRDPGVPTYGYTF
TGTGCCACCAGCAGAGATCCGGGGGTACCAACTTATGGCTACACCTTC
>-|TRBJ2-1|TRBV6-5|TRBD2
CASSQTSGAYNEQFF
TGTGCCAGCAGTCAGACTAGCGGGGCTTACAATGAGCAGTTCTTC
>once|TRBJ1-2|TRBV28|-
CASKRGYGYTF
TGTGCCAGCAAACGAGGTTATGGCTACACCTTC
>-|TRBJ1-3|TRBV4-3|-
CASSQSATVSGNTIYF
TGCGCCAGCAGCCAATCCGCAACAGTCTCTGGAAACACCATATATTTT
>-|TRBJ2-1|TRBV27|-
CASSFIAPSSPFNSYNEQFF
TGTGCCAGCAGTTTCATAGCCCCTAGTTCCCCATTCAACTCCTACAATGAGCAGTTCTTC
>-|TRBJ2-7|TRBV19|-
CASTPRPPYEQYF
TGTGCCAGTACCCCGCGGCCTCCCTACGAGCAGTACTTC
>many|TRBJ2-7|TRBV14|-
CASSQDLYYEQYF
TGTGCCAGCAGCCAAGATCTCTATTACGAGCAGTACTTC
>-|TRBJ2-7|TRBV10-3|-
CASKERTPGEQYF
TGTGCCTCTAAAGAAAGAACTCCGGGGGAGCAGTACTTC
>-|TRBJ1-1|TRBV21-1|-
CASSPRAGIVNTEAFF
TGTGCCAGCAGCCCCCGGGCGGGGATAGTGAACACTGAAGCTTTCTTT
>-|TRBJ1-2|TRBV6-1|TRBD1
CASSVGGGHNYGYTF
TGTGCCAGCAGTGTCGGAGGGGGCCATAACTATGGCTACACCTTC
>-|TRBJ1-2|TRBV7-2|-
CASSLGGGDSYGYTF
TGTGCCAGCAGCTTAGGGGGCGGCGACAGTTATGGCTACACCTTC
>-|TRBJ2-5|TRBV18|TRBD1
CASSPRTGSGETQYF
TGTGCCAGCTCACCCAGGACAGGGTCGGGAGAGACCCAGTACTTC
>-|TRBJ2-3|TRBV4-3|-
CASSQDIGGVSDTQYF
TGCGCCAGCAGCCAAGATATTGGCGGGGTCTCAGATACGCAGTATTTT
>-|TRBJ1-5|TRBV5-1|TRBD1
CASSPGQGDQPQHF
TGCGCCAGCAGCCCGGGACAGGGGGATCAGCCCCAGCATTTT